This is a list of T cell receptor beta chains from one sample in a study of blood T cell repertoires in COVID-19. Some clones are missing from TCRdb's copy, which holds only in-frame ones; the method was immunoSEQ multiplex PCR. The data hold some 120,000 clones, with roughly three quarters observed a single time. The sample taken for sequencing was peripheral blood. Receptor source: a man aged 40-49 years with active or convalescent COVID-19. The CDR3 runs from the conserved cysteine through the conserved F or W. The D gene is left open where the match is weak. The size of a clone is reported for some rows only, either as once, few or many, or as a class for expanded clones.

v_gene	d_gene	abundance	j_gene	CDR3aa	CDR3nt
TRBV7-9	TRBD1	-	TRBJ2-5	CASSFPLDRGSETQYF	TGTGCCAGCAGCTTTCCTCTGGACAGGGGGAGTGAGACCCAGTACTTC
TRBV7-2	-	-	TRBJ2-1	CASSLVGSSNNEQFF	TGTGCCAGCAGCTTAGTAGGTAGCTCGAACAATGAGCAGTTCTTC
TRBV2	TRBD2	-	TRBJ2-1	CASSEAVGLAGEREQFF	TGTGCCAGCAGTGAAGCGGTGGGACTAGCGGGGGAAAGGGAGCAGTTCTTC
TRBV6-5	-	-	TRBJ2-2	CASSYSKLSNTGELFF	TGTGCCAGCAGTTACTCGAAGTTGAGTAACACCGGGGAGCTGTTTTTT
TRBV3-1/TRBV3-2	TRBD2	-	TRBJ2-2	CASSQASGRATGELFF	TGTGCCAGCAGCCAAGCGAGCGGGAGGGCCACCGGGGAGCTGTTTTTT
TRBV28	TRBD1	-	TRBJ1-2	CASSGHLLGQGINGYTF	TGTGCCAGCAGCGGACATCTCCTGGGACAGGGGATCAATGGCTACACCTTC
TRBV11-2	TRBD2	-	TRBJ2-5	CASSLDPLAGDGETQYF	TGTGCCAGCAGCTTAGATCCCCTAGCGGGAGATGGAGAGACCCAGTACTTC
TRBV6-2/TRBV6-3	-	few	TRBJ1-1	CASRRPTGLRGNTEAFF	TGTGCCAGCCGCCGTCCCACAGGGCTAAGGGGGAACACTGAAGCTTTCTTT
TRBV19	-	-	TRBJ1-2	CASTLYVQGVGGYTF	TGTGCCAGTACCCTTTATGTACAGGGAGTAGGCGGCTACACCTTC
TRBV29-1	-	-	TRBJ1-2	CSVVAGVTYGYTF	TGCAGCGTTGTAGCGGGGGTTACCTATGGCTACACCTTC
TRBV7-2	TRBD1	-	TRBJ1-2	CASSLATGGGYGYTF	TGTGCCAGCAGCCTAGCGACAGGGGGAGGGTATGGCTACACCTTC
TRBV5-1	-	-	TRBJ2-5	CASSLAAGQETQYF	TGCGCCAGCAGCTTGGCTGCGGGGCAAGAGACCCAGTACTTC
TRBV6-2/TRBV6-3	-	few	TRBJ2-1	CASSSNSLPNEQFF	TGTGCCAGCAGTTCCAACTCCTTACCCAATGAGCAGTTCTTC
TRBV4-3	TRBD2	once	TRBJ2-3	CASSRERGGSGDTQYF	TGCGCCAGCAGCCGAGAACGGGGGGGTAGTGGGGATACGCAGTATTTT
TRBV12-3/TRBV12-4	-	-	TRBJ2-3	CASSTGVTQYF	TGTGCCAGCAGTACTGGTGTAACGCAGTATTTT
TRBV5-1	-	-	TRBJ2-3	CASSPSSSTDTQYF	TGCGCCAGCAGCCCGAGCTCTAGCACAGATACGCAGTATTTT
TRBV5-1	-	-	TRBJ1-2	CASSLEGVGGGGYTF	TGCGCCAGCAGCTTGGAAGGGGTCGGGGGAGGAGGCTACACCTTC
TRBV6-4	-	-	TRBJ2-3	CASSELADSTDTQYF	TGTGCCAGCAGTGAGTTAGCGGACAGCACAGATACGCAGTATTTT
TRBV24-1	-	-	TRBJ2-5	CATQGSQETQYF	TGTGCCACCCAGGGGTCCCAAGAGACCCAGTACTTC
TRBV18	-	few	TRBJ1-1	CASSHGRQATEAFF	TGTGCCAGCTCACATGGCCGACAGGCCACTGAAGCTTTCTTT
TRBV11-2	-	-	TRBJ2-3	CASSFGRRGSTDTQYF	TGTGCCAGCAGCTTCGGTCGGCGGGGCTCCACAGATACGCAGTATTTT
TRBV21-1	-	-	TRBJ1-1	CAYDRPLHEAFF	TGTGCCTACGACAGGCCTCTTCATGAAGCTTTCTTT
TRBV5-1	-	-	TRBJ2-7	CASSPFTRGTGNEQYF	TGCGCCAGCAGCCCCTTCACCCGGGGAACGGGTAACGAGCAGTACTTC
TRBV9	-	-	TRBJ1-4	CASSVGTSYNEKLFF	TGTGCCAGCAGCGTAGGGACATCCTATAATGAAAAACTGTTTTTT
TRBV27	-	-	TRBJ1-5	CASSDGGRNQPQHF	TGTGCCAGCAGTGATGGCGGGCGCAATCAGCCCCAGCATTTT
TRBV4-1	-	-	TRBJ2-1	CASSQSSAVLYNEQFF	TGCGCCAGCAGCCAAAGCTCGGCGGTGCTTTACAATGAGCAGTTCTTC
TRBV5-1	-	-	TRBJ2-7	CASSSVEGAGEQYF	TGCGCCAGCAGCTCCGTGGAGGGGGCAGGGGAGCAGTACTTC
TRBV12-3/TRBV12-4	-	-	TRBJ1-2	CASSTQGNYGYTF	TGTGCCAGCAGCACTCAGGGTAACTATGGCTACACCTTC
TRBV29-1	TRBD1	-	TRBJ2-7	CSVRGQAYEQYF	TGCAGCGTGCGCGGACAGGCCTACGAGCAGTACTTC
TRBV10-3	-	few	TRBJ2-2	CATRENTGELFF	TGTGCCACCCGGGAGAACACCGGGGAGCTGTTTTTT
TRBV19	TRBD1	-	TRBJ1-6	CASSVKQGAGSPLHF	TGTGCCAGTAGTGTCAAACAGGGGGCGGGTTCACCCCTCCACTTT
TRBV19	TRBD1	-	TRBJ1-5	CASSPNSGQGATNQPQHF	TGTGCCAGTAGTCCAAACTCGGGACAGGGGGCGACCAATCAGCCCCAGCATTTT
TRBV7-8	TRBD2	-	TRBJ2-1	CASSNRFGLAGLNEQFF	TGTGCCAGCAGCAATCGCTTCGGACTAGCGGGGCTCAATGAGCAGTTCTTC
TRBV7-9	-	-	TRBJ2-2	CASSLRDSNTGELFF	TGTGCCAGCAGCCTGCGGGACAGCAATACCGGGGAGCTGTTTTTT
TRBV28	-	-	TRBJ2-2	CASGRRGGFGELFF	TGTGCCAGTGGGCGACGGGGAGGATTCGGGGAGCTGTTTTTT
TRBV25-1	-	once	TRBJ2-3	CASTSSRDFTDTQYF	TGTGCCAGCACATCTTCCAGGGACTTCACAGATACGCAGTATTTT
TRBV15	TRBD1	-	TRBJ1-3	CATSTEQGRGNTIYF	TGTGCCACCAGCACCGAACAGGGGAGGGGAAACACCATATATTTT
TRBV9	-	-	TRBJ1-1	CASSVLGSGEAFF	TGTGCCAGCAGCGTACTGGGATCGGGAGAAGCTTTCTTT
TRBV7-2	-	-	TRBJ1-1	CASTQVGEAFF	TGTGCCAGCACCCAGGTGGGTGAAGCTTTCTTT
TRBV30	TRBD1	-	TRBJ1-5	CAWSSPWTGASNQPQHF	TGTGCCTGGAGTTCTCCCTGGACAGGGGCTAGCAATCAGCCCCAGCATTTT
TRBV23-1	TRBD1	-	TRBJ1-1	CASRLDRGDTEAFF	TGCGCCAGCAGATTGGACAGGGGGGACACTGAAGCTTTCTTT
TRBV5-4	TRBD1	-	TRBJ1-2	CASSLGQGVNYGYTF	TGTGCCAGCAGCTTGGGACAGGGGGTGAACTATGGCTACACCTTC
TRBV24-1	-	few	TRBJ1-2	CASRDGQNYGYTF	TGTGCCTCCCGGGATGGACAGAACTATGGCTACACCTTC
TRBV4-1	TRBD1	-	TRBJ1-6	CASSPGQQSSYNSPLHF	TGCGCCAGCAGCCCGGGACAGCAGAGCTCCTATAATTCACCCCTCCACTTT
TRBV10-1	-	-	TRBJ1-3	CASSETGSGNTIYF	TGCGCCAGCAGTGAGACAGGCTCTGGAAACACCATATATTTT
TRBV6-5	-	-	TRBJ2-5	CASSRRDKETQYF	TGTGCCAGCAGCCGCCGAGATAAAGAGACCCAGTACTTC
TRBV6-5	TRBD2	-	TRBJ2-7	CASRIGAGGNEQYF	TGTGCCAGCAGGATCGGTGCGGGGGGCAACGAGCAGTACTTC
TRBV2	TRBD1	-	TRBJ1-3	CASREGGVPGNTIYF	TGTGCCAGCAGGGAAGGGGGCGTCCCTGGAAACACCATATATTTT
TRBV6-5	-	-	TRBJ1-2	CASSYTGTNYGYTF	TGTGCCAGCAGTTATACAGGGACTAACTATGGCTACACCTTC
TRBV6-5	-	-	TRBJ1-3	CASTLDAGNTIYF	TGTGCCAGCACCTTAGATGCGGGAAACACCATATATTTT